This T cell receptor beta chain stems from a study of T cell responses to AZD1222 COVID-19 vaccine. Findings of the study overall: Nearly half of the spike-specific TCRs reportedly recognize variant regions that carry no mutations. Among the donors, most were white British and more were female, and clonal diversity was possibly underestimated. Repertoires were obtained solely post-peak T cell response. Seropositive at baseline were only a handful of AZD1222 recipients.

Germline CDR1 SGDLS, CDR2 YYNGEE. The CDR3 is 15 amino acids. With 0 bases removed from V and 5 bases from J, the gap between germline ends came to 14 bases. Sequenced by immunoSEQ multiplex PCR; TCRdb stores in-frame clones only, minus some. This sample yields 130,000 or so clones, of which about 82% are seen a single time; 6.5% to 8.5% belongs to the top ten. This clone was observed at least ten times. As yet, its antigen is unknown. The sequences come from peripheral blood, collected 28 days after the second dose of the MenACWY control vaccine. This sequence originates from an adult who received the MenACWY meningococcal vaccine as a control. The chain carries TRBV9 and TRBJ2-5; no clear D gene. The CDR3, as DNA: TGTGCCAGCAGCGTAGGGAATGGACGCCTCGAGACCCAGTACTTC. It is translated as CASSVGNGRLETQYF.